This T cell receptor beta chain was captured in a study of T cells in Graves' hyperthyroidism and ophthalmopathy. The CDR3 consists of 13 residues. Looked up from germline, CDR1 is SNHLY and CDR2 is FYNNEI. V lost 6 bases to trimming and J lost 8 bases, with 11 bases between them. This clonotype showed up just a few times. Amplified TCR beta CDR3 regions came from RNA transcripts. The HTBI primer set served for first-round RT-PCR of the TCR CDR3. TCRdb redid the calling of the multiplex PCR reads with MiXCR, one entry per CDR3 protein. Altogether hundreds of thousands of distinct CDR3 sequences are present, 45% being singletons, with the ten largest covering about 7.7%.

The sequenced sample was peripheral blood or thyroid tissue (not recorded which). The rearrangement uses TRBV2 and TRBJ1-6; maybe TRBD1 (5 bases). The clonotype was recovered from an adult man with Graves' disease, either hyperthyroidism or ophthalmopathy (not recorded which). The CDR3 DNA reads TGTGCCAGCAGGGGGCGAGCTTATTCACCCCTCCACTTT. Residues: CASRGRAYSPLHF.